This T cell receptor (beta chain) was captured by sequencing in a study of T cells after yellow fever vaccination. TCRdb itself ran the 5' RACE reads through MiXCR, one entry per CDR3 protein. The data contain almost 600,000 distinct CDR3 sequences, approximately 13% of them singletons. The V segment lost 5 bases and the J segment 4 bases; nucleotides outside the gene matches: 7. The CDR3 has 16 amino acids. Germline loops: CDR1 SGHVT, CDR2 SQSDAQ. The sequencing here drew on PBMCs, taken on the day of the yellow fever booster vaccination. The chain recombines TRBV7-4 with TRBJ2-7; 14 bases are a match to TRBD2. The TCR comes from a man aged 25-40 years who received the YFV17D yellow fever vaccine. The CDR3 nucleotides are TGTGCCAGCAGCCCCTCGGGGACTAGCGGGAGTTACGAGCAGTACTTC. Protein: CASSPSGTSGSYEQYF. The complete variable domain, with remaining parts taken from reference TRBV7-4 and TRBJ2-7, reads GAGVSQSPRYKVAKRGRDVALRCDSISGHVTLYWYRQTLGQGSEVLTYSQSDAQRDKSGRPSGRFSAERPERSVSTLKIQRTEQGDSAVYLCASSPSGTSGSYEQYFGPGTRLTVT.